A selection of T cell receptor beta chains follows, all from one sample in a study of T cell responses to AZD1222 COVID-19 vaccine. Sequenced by immunoSEQ multiplex PCR; TCRdb stores in-frame clones only, minus some. Of about 150,000 clones in the sample, roughly nine tenths are singletons; the top ten hold about 1.5%. The sample here was peripheral blood, taken on day 0 of AZD1222 vaccination. The receptor source for this set is an adult in good health. CDR3s include the opening cysteine and the closing phenylalanine or tryptophan. A D gene is named only where the DNA matches it firmly. Clone size is not always given. Where it is, it says once, few, many or a class for expanded clones.

clone_size,j_call,d_call,v_call,cdr3_nt,cdr3_aa
NA,TRBJ1-6,NA,TRBV12-5,TGTGCTAGTGGGGGCGGGGGGAATTCACCCCTCCACTTT,CASGGGGNSPLHF
NA,TRBJ1-1,NA,TRBV5-1,TGCGCCAGCAGCGACCACGGGGGCCTGGGGACTGAAGCTTTCTTT,CASSDHGGLGTEAFF
NA,TRBJ1-4,NA,TRBV29-1,TGCAGCGTGTGGGATATAAATGAAAAACTGTTTTTT,CSVWDINEKLFF
NA,TRBJ2-7,NA,TRBV3-1/TRBV3-2,TGTGCCAGCAGCCCCCGGGGAAGGCCGGGAGAGCAGTACTTC,CASSPRGRPGEQYF
NA,TRBJ2-1,NA,TRBV11-3,TGTGCCAGCAGCTTATCCTCAGGGGTCTACAATGAGCAGTTCTTC,CASSLSSGVYNEQFF
NA,TRBJ1-2,NA,TRBV6-6,TGTGCCAGTACAACGGACAGCTACAACTATGGCTACACCTTC,CASTTDSYNYGYTF
NA,TRBJ2-1,TRBD1,TRBV12-5,TGTGCTAGTGGTTTGATCGTTCCGGGACAGAGCTCCTACAATGAGCAGTTCTTC,CASGLIVPGQSSYNEQFF
NA,TRBJ2-7,NA,TRBV6-5,TGTGCCAGCAGTTACGTAGGGGGTAACTACGAGCAGTACTTC,CASSYVGGNYEQYF
NA,TRBJ2-3,TRBD2,TRBV18,TGTGCCAGCTCACCACCGACTAGCGGGGGCACAGATACGCAGTATTTT,CASSPPTSGGTDTQYF
few,TRBJ2-7,NA,TRBV30,TGTGCCTGGAGTGTTCTCTGGGACGAGCAGTACTTC,CAWSVLWDEQYF
NA,TRBJ2-1,TRBD1,TRBV4-1,TGCGCCAGCAGCCAAGGGGACAGGGGGCATTACAATGAGCAGTTCTTC,CASSQGDRGHYNEQFF
once,TRBJ2-7,NA,TRBV18,TGTGCCAGCTCCGGGACGGACCCCTCCTACGAGCAGTACTTC,CASSGTDPSYEQYF
NA,TRBJ1-2,NA,TRBV3-1/TRBV3-2,TGTGCCATGATCCGGGACATAGAAAACTATGGCTACACCTTC,CAMIRDIENYGYTF
NA,TRBJ2-3,TRBD1,TRBV4-3,TGCGCCAGCAGCCAAGAAGGAGTAGGGGGCCCAGATACGCAGTATTTT,CASSQEGVGGPDTQYF
NA,TRBJ1-4,NA,TRBV20-1,TGCAGTGCTAGAGATAGTGAAAAACTGTTTTTT,CSARDSEKLFF
NA,TRBJ2-1,NA,TRBV7-9,TGTGCCAGCAGCTTACACGGGGCCAATGAGCAGTTCTTC,CASSLHGANEQFF
NA,TRBJ2-7,TRBD2,TRBV27,TGTGCCAGCAGTCGGCTAGCGGGAGGATTGGGCTACGAGCAGTACTTC,CASSRLAGGLGYEQYF
NA,TRBJ1-2,TRBD1,TRBV6-5,TGTGCCAGCAGTAGGGGGACAGGGACTTATGGCTACACCTTC,CASSRGTGTYGYTF
NA,TRBJ1-1,TRBD1,TRBV12-5,TGTGCTAGTGGTTTGTCAAATAACGACAGGGTAGGTTTGAACACTGAAGCTTTCTTT,CASGLSNNDRVGLNTEAFF
NA,TRBJ1-5,TRBD1,TRBV7-9,TGTGCCAGCAGCTTATACCCGACAGGGGCCAATCAGCCCCAGCATTTT,CASSLYPTGANQPQHF
NA,TRBJ1-1,NA,TRBV29-1,TGCAGCGTTGGGGTCTGGAACACTGAAGCTTTCTTT,CSVGVWNTEAFF
NA,TRBJ2-4,NA,TRBV6-2/TRBV6-3,TGTGCCAGCAGTTACTCGCATAATTTAGGGTCGCACATTCAGTACTTC,CASSYSHNLGSHIQYF
NA,TRBJ2-7,NA,TRBV30,TGTGCCTGGAGCCTCCGGGGGCCCTCCTACGAGCAGTACTTC,CAWSLRGPSYEQYF
NA,TRBJ2-7,TRBD1,TRBV18,TGTGCCAGCTCAGGCACAGGGGTCGAGCAGTACTTC,CASSGTGVEQYF
NA,TRBJ2-5,TRBD2,TRBV7-7,TGTGCCAGCAGCTCCGAAGCGGGGGGCCCCAGGGAGACCCAGTACTTC,CASSSEAGGPRETQYF
once,TRBJ1-5,NA,TRBV9,TGTGCCAGCAGCCTCGAGGGGGACAATCAGCCCCAGCATTTT,CASSLEGDNQPQHF
once,TRBJ1-4,NA,TRBV28,TGTGCCAGCAGGCCGGGGGCAGGGCCTAATGAAAAACTGTTTTTT,CASRPGAGPNEKLFF
NA,TRBJ1-2,NA,TRBV6-5,TGTGCCAGCTGGACCACGAGGGGCGCTTCTCTCGGCTACACCTTC,CASWTTRGASLGYTF
once,TRBJ1-1,NA,TRBV3-1/TRBV3-2,TGTGCCAGCAGCCACCTCAGTGAGGCTTTCTTT,CASSHLSEAFF
NA,TRBJ1-2,NA,TRBV2,TGTGCCAGCAGTGAAGCAGGGTCCTATGGCTACACCTTC,CASSEAGSYGYTF